What follows are 14 T cell receptor beta chains derived from one specimen sequenced in a study of cytomegalovirus exposure and HLA in healthy donors. TCRdb keeps only in-frame clones here, not all; method: immunoSEQ multiplex PCR. The sample carries over 150,000 clones, 70% to 90% recorded once. The sequenced sample was PBMCs. The receptors shown here come from a man aged 18 to 35 in good health and CMV-seropositive.

This clone has only a few counts. This rearrangement joins TRBV14 to TRBJ2-7; 10 bases fit TRBD2. The V and J ends lost 5 bases and 9 bases, in that order; junction bases with no gene match: 4. Germline CDR1 SGHDN, CDR2 FVKESK. The CDR3 spans 12 residues. In DNA form, the CDR3 reads TGTGCCAGCAGCGACGGGACTAGCGTGCAGTACTTC. Translation: CASSDGTSVQYF.

The chain joins TRBV6-6 to TRBJ1-5, with 9 nucleotides matching TRBD1. V lost 11 bases and J lost 7; bases outside the gene matches: 15. The CDR3 runs 15 residues. The germline gives CDR1 MNHNY, CDR2 SVGAGI (reference sequence). The CDR3 DNA reads TGTGCCGGCCTTACAGGGGGCGTAGGTAAACAGCCCCAGCATTTT. This gives the protein CAGLTGGVGKQPQHF.

This chain connects TRBV7-9 to TRBJ2-5, with D maybe TRBD1 (5 bases). The CDR3 runs 13 residues. V shed 5 bases and J shed 4 bases, with 11 bases lying between them. CDR1 SEHNR and CDR2 FQNEAQ come from the germline V gene (reference sequence). The CDR3 sequence: CASSVTGPETQYF. The CDR3 nucleotides are TGTGCCAGCAGCGTTACAGGCCCAGAGACCCAGTACTTC.

This chain joins TRBV5-4 and TRBJ2-1, with 7 bases aligning to TRBD1. Germline V lookup: CDR1 SGHNT, CDR2 YYREEE (reference sequence). Trimming cost V 4 bases and J 7 bases; bases outside gene matches: 8. The CDR3 is 14 residues long. CDR3 loop: CASSQGQILNEQFF. The CDR3, as DNA: TGTGCCAGCAGCCAGGGACAGATTTTAAATGAGCAGTTCTTC.

The chain couples TRBV5-6 to TRBJ2-6, with 8 positions matching TRBD1. The length of the CDR3 is 17 residues. In germline, CDR1 is SGHDT, CDR2 YYEEEE. The V gene end was trimmed by 4 bases and the J gene end by 2 bases; junction bases not matched to a gene: 8. CDR3 region: CASSGYRGRPGANVLTF. CDR3 nucleotide sequence: TGTGCCAGCAGCGGATACAGGGGGAGGCCTGGGGCCAACGTCCTGACTTTC.

This clone was seen only a few times. The chain joins TRBV18 to TRBJ2-7, with D perhaps TRBD1 (7 bases). V lost 3 bases and J lost 5, with 11 bases in between. This CDR3 is 13 amino acids long. The germline V gene has CDR1 KGHSH and CDR2 LQKENI. The CDR3 loop reads CASSPQGGHEQYF. CDR3 DNA: TGTGCCAGCTCACCCCAGGGGGGTCACGAGCAGTACTTC.

V usage is TRBV6-6 and J usage is TRBJ1-1; D ambiguous. Germline V gives CDR1 MNHNY, CDR2 SVGAGI (reference sequence). The CDR3 runs to 15 residues. Trimming stripped 2 bases from V and 5 bases from J, with 15 bases between. CDR3 sequence (DNA): TGTGCCAGCAGTTACCCTCCTAGCGGCTGGACTGAAGCTTTCTTT. It encodes CASSYPPSGWTEAFF.

The chain recombines TRBV30 with TRBJ2-7; the D gene is possibly TRBD1 (6 bases). The CDR3 has 13 residues. Germline CDR1 and CDR2: GTSNPN and SVGIG (reference sequence). V dropped 2 bases and J dropped 1 base, with 9 bases sitting between them. In DNA, the CDR3 is TGTGCCTGGAGTTTAGGACAGTCCTACGAGCAGTACTTC. This gives the protein CAWSLGQSYEQYF.

The chain uses TRBV7-2 and TRBJ2-5, with D perhaps TRBD2 (7 bases). The length of the CDR3 is 17 residues. Per germline, CDR1 SGHTA and CDR2 FQGNSA. V gave up 1 base and J gave up 2 bases, with 17 bases separating them. CDR3 sequence (DNA): TGTGCCAGCAGCTTAGGAGGCGCGGGGGCCGTACAAGAGACCCAGTACTTC. Translated: CASSLGGAGAVQETQYF.

This sequence joins TRBV7-3 and TRBJ2-3; 15 bases are shared with TRBD2. The CDR3 loop spans 20 amino acids. Germline trimming cut 5 bases from V and 0 bases from J; bases unmatched to any gene: 12. Germline lookup yields CDR1 SGHTA and CDR2 FQGTGA. As DNA, the CDR3 is TGTGCCAGCAGCCCGTTCGGGACTAGCGGGGGGCTCCATAGCACAGATACGCAGTATTTT. Its translation: CASSPFGTSGGLHSTDTQYF. The full variable domain, rest sourced from reference TRBV7-3 and TRBJ2-3, is GAGVSQTPSNKVTEKGKYVELRCDPISGHTALYWYRQSLGQGPEFLIYFQGTGAADDSGLPNDRFFAVRPEGSVSTLKIQRTERGDSAVYLCASSPFGTSGGLHSTDTQYFGPGTRLTVL.

V usage is TRBV7-2 and J usage is TRBJ1-1; D may be TRBD1 (6 bases). The germline CDR1 and CDR2 sequences are SGHTA and FQGNSA. This CDR3 comprises 15 residues. The V and J ends lost 2 bases and 5 bases respectively, with 15 bases between them. CDR3 bases: TGTGCCAGCAGCTTATCATCAGGGGCGAGAACTGAAGCTTTCTTT. This encodes CASSLSSGARTEAFF.

The rearrangement uses TRBV19 and TRBJ1-2, with a weak D call TRBD1 (6 bases). This CDR3 comprises 15 residues. Trimming cost V 5 bases and J 4 bases, with 17 bases left between them. Germline CDR1 LNHDA, CDR2 SQIVND (reference sequence). The CDR3 nucleotides read TGTGCCAGTAGTTTTCGGACAGAACCAGTCTATGGCTACACCTTC. It translates to CASSFRTEPVYGYTF.

The chain is built from TRBV7-8 and TRBJ1-4; D ambiguous. This CDR3 has 15 amino acids. V shed 5 bases and J shed 3 bases, with 13 bases lying between them. Germline CDR1 SGHVS, CDR2 FQNEAQ. The CDR3 nucleotides are TGTGCCAGCAGCGGAGACCGGGTGGCTAATGAAAAACTGTTTTTT. It specifies CASSGDRVANEKLFF.

This clone appeared once. The chain is built from TRBV27 and TRBJ1-4; D gene ambiguous. Germline loops: CDR1 MNHEY, CDR2 SMNVEV (reference sequence). V dropped 5 bases and J dropped 7 bases, with 11 bases sitting between them. CDR3 length: 13 residues. CDR3 nucleotide sequence: TGTGCCAGCAGTCTGCGGGAGGGTGAAAAACTGTTTTTT. This sequence encodes CASSLREGEKLFF.